Given below is one T cell receptor (beta chain) in context. The target antigen is unknown. The data are from a study of PD-1 blockade in classical Hodgkin lymphoma. Study-wide context: With a 2-week interval, patients received intravenous nivolumab at 3 mg/kg.

Overall study findings and caveats: At C4D1, TCR diversity had climbed significantly for CD4+ cells, though not for CD8+ cells. There remain no defined causes for the repertoire differences, which possibly reflect disease activity or prior therapy.

Following autologous stem cell transplantation, relapse occurred in every patient, and exposure to brentuximab vedotin varied. The repertoire was sequenced with immunoSEQ multiplex PCR; TCRdb's copy has only in-frame clones and lacks some. In the table there are around 96,000 clones, 65% to 85% of which are singletons. Trimming pared 2 bases from V and 5 bases from J, leaving 11 bases between. Germline V gene sequence: CDR1 KGHSH, CDR2 LQKENI. The CDR3 is 14 amino acids. Sequences were derived from peripheral blood mononuclear cells (PBMCs), sampled at baseline. The clonotype originates from a human donor with classical Hodgkin lymphoma. V and J are TRBV18 and TRBJ2-3, with a tentative D call TRBD1 (6 bases). The CDR3 coding sequence is TGTGCCAGCTCACCAGCAGGGGAAGGAGATACGCAGTATTTT. Translation: CASSPAGEGDTQYF.